These 20 T cell receptor beta chains originate from one sample sequenced in a study of T-cell memory formation after mild COVID-19. TCRdb passed the 5' RACE reads through MiXCR, listing each CDR3 protein once. Of about 360,000 distinct CDR3 sequences detected, about an eighth appear once; the ten largest clones hold over 20%. The sample consisted of PBMCs or a T cell subset sorted from them (not recorded which). These receptors were taken from a man aged 18 to 30 who had mild COVID-19 (a few samples of this study predate the infection). Cell type and time point are not known.

This clonotype occurred a few times. The CDR3 region has the DNA TGTGCCAGCAGTTACGGCGCAGGGCTTCGCACAGATACGCAGTATTTT. Amino acid sequence: CASSYGAGLRTDTQYF. The chain has TRBV6-6 and TRBJ2-3; perhaps TRBD1 as D (5 bases). V was shortened by 2 bases and J by 1 base, with 13 bases between the two germline ends. CDR3 length: 16 residues. Germline CDR1 reads MNHNY; CDR2 reads SVGAGI (reference sequence).

This chain links TRBV6-7 with TRBJ2-3; a possible D gene is TRBD2 (5 bases). TRBV6-7 is an open reading frame whose function is uncertain. This CDR3 region has 16 residues. V was trimmed by 6 bases and J by 0 bases, leaving 16 bases between them. The CDR3 loop is CASSYRTPRSTDTQYF. Written as DNA, the CDR3 is TGTGCCAGCAGCTATAGGACTCCGAGGAGCACAGATACGCAGTATTTT.

The chain is built from TRBV2 and TRBJ2-7; D gene uncertain. The CDR3 loop spans 11 amino acids. The germline gives CDR1 SNHLY, CDR2 FYNNEI. Between the trimmed V and J ends, which lost 4 bases and 3 bases, there was a span of 4 bases. DNA of the CDR3: TGTGCCAGCAGTGGTGACTACGAGCAGTACTTC. Amino acids: CASSGDYEQYF.

Concerning this clonotype itself: A read error is possible here, since a much larger clone lies one base away. The chain has TRBV5-1 and TRBJ2-3; no firm D call. The length of the CDR3 is 15 residues. Germline CDR1 and CDR2: SGHRS and YFSETQ. The CDR3 DNA follows: TGCGCCAGCAGATTGGATGCCGATCTCACAGATACGCAGTATTTT. It yields the protein CASRLDADLTDTQYF.

The V gene is TRBV4-3, the J gene TRBJ2-6; D not resolved. Trimming removed 4 bases from V and 0 bases from J, with 10 bases in between. Germline-derived CDR1 and CDR2 are LGHNA and YSLEER. This CDR3 contains 16 residues. The CDR3 spells CASSPVTRSGANVLTF. The CDR3 coding sequence is TGCGCCAGCAGCCCAGTCACCCGCTCTGGGGCCAACGTCCTGACTTTC.

This clonotype was detected a few times. The V and J genes are TRBV7-3 and TRBJ2-2, with D tentatively TRBD2 (6 bases). The CDR3 is made up of 13 amino acids. The germline V gene encodes CDR1 SGHTA and CDR2 FQGTGA. Between the trimmed V and J ends, which lost 6 bases and 4 bases, there was a span of 9 bases. CDR3 nucleotide sequence: TGTGCCAGCAGACCCGGGAGCACCGGGGAGCTGTTTTTT. Protein sequence: CASRPGSTGELFF.

In its sample, this clonotype was seen a few times. The chain couples TRBV12-3 or TRBV12-4 to TRBJ1-1; D not certain. With 5 bases removed from V and 10 bases from J, the gap between germline ends came to 17 bases. This CDR3 has 13 residues. In DNA, the CDR3 is TGTGCCAGCAGTACGACGGGATTCGTCGGAGCTTTCTTT. This codes for CASSTTGFVGAFF.

The chain has TRBV11-2 and TRBJ2-1; 9 nucleotides match TRBD1. This CDR3 region has 14 residues. Germline values: CDR1 SGHAT, CDR2 FQNNGV. The trim removed 2 bases at V and 10 bases at J, leaving 6 bases unmatched. The CDR3 reads CASSLQGTGKEQFF. The DNA for the CDR3 is TGTGCCAGCAGCTTACAGGGGACAGGGAAAGAGCAGTTCTTC.

This clonotype has just a few counts. The chain is built from TRBV15 and TRBJ1-2; no definite D call. V lost 8 bases and J 7 bases, leaving 17 bases between the germline ends. The CDR3 runs 13 residues. The germline CDR1 and CDR2 sequences are LNHNV and YYDKDF (reference sequence). Written as DNA, the CDR3 is TGTGCCACCGGAAGGGATTTCACCACTGGCTACACCTTC. It encodes CATGRDFTTGYTF. The whole variable domain, remainder taken from reference TRBV15 and TRBJ1-2, is DAMVIQNPRYQVTQFGKPVTLSCSQTLNHNVMYWYQQKSSQAPKLLFHYYDKDFNNEADTPDNFQSRRPNTSFCFLDIRSPGLGDTAMYLCATGRDFTTGYTFGSGTRLTVV.

The rearrangement links TRBV29-1 to TRBJ1-4, with D hard to call. This CDR3 contains 14 residues. Germline V gene lookup returns CDR1 SQVTM and CDR2 ANQGSEA. Trimming removed 0 bases from V and 0 bases from J, with 5 bases in between. CDR3 in amino acids: CSVEDIATNEKLFF. The CDR3 DNA follows: TGCAGCGTTGAAGACATTGCAACTAATGAAAAACTGTTTTTT.

This clonotype appeared a few times. The chain recombines TRBV4-1 with TRBJ2-7; either TRBD1 or TRBD2 may supply D (5 bases each). The CDR3 consists of 19 residues. V was trimmed by 5 bases and J by 1 base, leaving 27 bases between them. Germline lookup yields CDR1 MGHRA and CDR2 YSYEKL. In nucleotides, the CDR3 is TGCGCCAGCAGCGCACGAACCGGGGCGACGGATCTAGGGTCCTACGAGCAGTACTTC. Translation gives CASSARTGATDLGSYEQYF.

J is TRBJ1-5 and V is TRBV6-2 or TRBV6-3, with 7 nucleotides matching TRBD1. Germline lookup yields CDR1 MNHEY and CDR2 SVGEGT. V lost 6 bases to trimming and J lost 4 bases; unmatched junction nucleotides: 6. CDR3 length equals 14 residues. The CDR3 loop reads CASRTGRGNQPQHF. The CDR3 DNA reads as TGTGCCAGCAGGACAGGGCGAGGGAATCAGCCCCAGCATTTT.

This clonotype was observed many times. The CDR3 loop reads CASSLRAGDLYNEQFF. In DNA form, the CDR3 reads TGTGCCAGCAGCTTACGAGCGGGGGACCTCTACAATGAGCAGTTCTTC. The chain combines TRBV7-3 with TRBJ2-1; 8 bases agree with TRBD2. With V trimmed by 2 bases and J by 3 bases, 6 bases remained unmatched. CDR1 SGHTA and CDR2 FQGTGA come from the germline V gene. The CDR3 totals 16 residues.

This clonotype was recorded a few times. The V gene is TRBV5-1, the J gene TRBJ1-4; possibly TRBD1 for D (5 bases). CDR1 is SGHRS and CDR2 is YFSETQ in the germline V gene. The CDR3 runs to 16 residues. V lost 5 bases to trimming and J lost 4 bases, with 18 bases between them. This CDR3 reads CASRPRGEAGNEKLFF. CDR3 DNA: TGCGCCAGCAGACCACGAGGGGAGGCGGGTAATGAAAAACTGTTTTTT.

The CDR3: CASRSGVAGNEQFF. The DNA for the CDR3 is TGTGCCAGCAGGAGCGGGGTTGCGGGGAATGAGCAGTTCTTC. The gene calls are TRBV27 and TRBJ2-1, with 7 bases lining up with TRBD2. V lost 6 bases and J lost 7; bases outside the gene matches: 9. Germline assignment: CDR1 MNHEY and CDR2 SMNVEV (reference sequence). This CDR3 has 14 residues.

This clonotype was detected only a few times. The chain recombines TRBV11-2 with TRBJ2-3; 9 nucleotides line up with TRBD2. V shed 4 bases, J shed 0 bases, and the junction held 11 bases outside the gene matches. This CDR3 is 18 amino acids long. Per germline, CDR1 SGHAT and CDR2 FQNNGV. The CDR3 sequence: CASSSQAGGWKSTDTQYF. The CDR3 DNA follows: TGTGCCAGCAGCTCTCAAGCGGGGGGCTGGAAGAGCACAGATACGCAGTATTTT. Together with reference TRBV11-2 and TRBJ2-3, the CDR3 gives the full variable domain: EAGVAQSPRYKIIEKRQSVAFWCNPISGHATLYWYQQILGQGPKLLIQFQNNGVVDDSQLPKDRFSAERLKGVDSTLKIQPAKLEDSAVYLCASSSQAGGWKSTDTQYFGPGTRLTVL.

The chain couples TRBV27 to TRBJ1-5; 11 nucleotides agree with TRBD1. V was clipped by 3 bases and J by 5 bases; unmatched bases: 3. CDR1 and CDR2 (germline): MNHEY, SMNVEV (reference sequence). The CDR3 runs 15 residues. The CDR3 region has the DNA TGTGCCAGCAGTTTGGGGACAGGGGGAGATCAGCCCCAGCATTTT. Residues: CASSLGTGGDQPQHF.

This clonotype has only a few counts. The chain has TRBV29-1 and TRBJ1-4; TRBD1 agrees at 10 bases. Germline CDR1 reads SQVTM; CDR2 reads ANQGSEA. The CDR3 spans 15 residues. The ends lost 3 bases at V and 6 bases at J; junction bases unmatched: 7. CDR3 in DNA: TGCAGCGTTGAGACCGGACAGGGGGGACATGAAAAACTGTTTTTT. Translating it yields CSVETGQGGHEKLFF. Supplemented by reference TRBV29-1 and TRBJ1-4, the full variable domain reads SAVISQKPSRDICQRGTSLTIQCQVDSQVTMMFWYRQQPGQSLTLIATANQGSEATYESGFVIDKFPISRPNLTFSTLTVSNMSPEDSSIYLCSVETGQGGHEKLFFGSGTQLSVL.

The gene calls are TRBV29-1 and TRBJ1-1; D gene unclear. Trimming removed 4 bases at V and 1 base at J, with 10 bases between. The germline V gene has CDR1 SQVTM and CDR2 ANQGSEA. The CDR3 contains 13 residues. CDR3 region: CSVASSENTEAFF. CDR3 DNA: TGCAGCGTTGCCTCTTCTGAGAACACTGAAGCTTTCTTT.

This clonotype showed up many times. The chain is built from TRBV7-6 and TRBJ2-1; 8 bases match TRBD2. V lost 3 bases, J lost 1 base, and 2 bases stayed unmatched. Germline V gene lookup returns CDR1 SGHVS and CDR2 FNYEAQ. This CDR3 has 15 amino acids. The CDR3 DNA sequence: TGTGCCAGCAGCTTCCAGCGGGGGTCCTACAATGAGCAGTTCTTC. Translated, it gives CASSFQRGSYNEQFF.